This T cell receptor (beta chain) emerged from a study of regulatory T cells in long-lasting Graves disease. In building TCR beta libraries, iRepertoire HTBI primers were used together with Arm-PCR of CDR3 regions. TCRdb redid the calling of the multiplex PCR reads with MiXCR, one entry per CDR3 protein. The table records roughly 320,000 distinct CDR3 sequences, about a sixth of them present only once. This clonotype appeared many times. Its antigen is unidentified. General study results and limits: Newly diagnosed patients shared about a thousand public clonotypes; persistent patients shared under 3,000. Repertoires from persistent disease leaned toward TRBV28, TRBJ1-2 and TRBJ2-5.

The V and J ends lost 3 bases and 2 bases, in that order; junction bases with no gene match: 13. Per the germline V gene, CDR1 is SGHTA and CDR2 is FQGNSA. There are 18 residues in the CDR3. Described time point: newly diagnosed GD, antithyroid drugs for less than 3 months. Scientists built the TCR library using RNA that was extracted from PBMCs. These data also featured in a second study, about T cells in Graves' hyperthyroidism and ophthalmopathy.

The sequencing here drew on peripheral blood mononuclear cells (PBMCs), taken at new diagnosis, from a patient treated with antithyroid drugs. The source of this sequence is a man aged 40-49 years with Graves disease. The V and J genes are TRBV7-2 and TRBJ1-5, with 7 bases that match TRBD1. CDR3 residues: CASSFESDRVGGNQPQHF. Here the CDR3 DNA reads TGTGCCAGCAGCTTCGAGTCCGACAGGGTCGGAGGCAATCAGCCCCAGCATTTT.